The T cell receptor (beta chain) described here comes from a study of cytomegalovirus exposure and HLA in healthy donors. PCR used 60 Vbeta primers and 13 Jbeta primers. Assay used: immunoSEQ multiplex PCR; TCRdb lists only in-frame clones, some missing. The profile shows about 100,000 clones, approximately 72% of them singletons. The V gene lost 6 bases and the J gene lost 0 bases, with 14 bases spanning the gap. The CDR3 sequence is 15 residues long. Germline values: CDR1 MNHNY, CDR2 SVGAGI (reference sequence). This clone was seen a few times. As yet, its antigen is unknown. Findings and limits, study-wide: A later analysis linked a missense variant in DCLRE1C to the trimming of TCR beta V and J genes. The study found most TCR sequences rare, yet found some public TCRs in many donors. Later analysis identified several of the most significant clusters that appeared linked to common viral pathogens.

While unrecorded immune exposures were likely, the donors were nominally healthy when sampled. Sequenced material: PBMCs. This chain uses TRBV6-6 with TRBJ2-5; the D is unclear. The receptor was derived from a man aged 40-49 years in good health and CMV-seropositive. The CDR3 region has the DNA TGTGCCAGCAGCCTCCCACAGACATACCAAGAGACCCAGTACTTC. Translated: CASSLPQTYQETQYF.